This TCR beta chain was obtained from a study of blood T cell repertoires in COVID-19. Some clones are missing from TCRdb's copy, which holds only in-frame ones; the method was immunoSEQ multiplex PCR. The data hold just over 150,000 clones, with 90% to 95% observed a single time. The length of the CDR3 is 15 residues. J lost 0 bases, V lost 5 bases, and 3 bases had no gene match. Germline V gives CDR1 LNHDA, CDR2 SQIVND (reference sequence). This sequence originates from a woman aged 50 to 60 with acute or convalescent COVID-19. The chain joins TRBV19 to TRBJ1-5, with 8 bases identical to TRBD1. Specimen: peripheral blood. Here the CDR3 DNA reads TGTGCCAGTAGTCCGGGACAGGCTAGCAATCAGCCCCAGCATTTT. This sequence encodes CASSPGQASNQPQHF.